The rows below give T cell receptor beta chains drawn from one sample of a study of beta chain features in type 1 diabetes. Sequenced by immunoSEQ multiplex PCR; TCRdb stores in-frame clones only, minus some. The sample holds approximately 260,000 clones; about 24% are singletons and the top ten take around 0.013%. What was sequenced was naive CD4+ T cells from blood. These TCRs come from a woman aged 30 to 39 with type 1 diabetes. The CDR3 runs from the conserved cysteine through the conserved F or W. Each record gives: V gene, J gene, D gene, clone size, CDR3 DNA, CDR3 protein. D genes are given only for firm matches. Some rows have no size entry. The others give once, few or many, or a class for an expanded clone.

V: TRBV28; J: TRBJ1-5; D: TRBD1; size: NA; DNA: TGTGCCAGCAGTTCGACAGGGGGCCCCAATCAGCCCCAGCATTTT; CDR3: CASSSTGGPNQPQHF
V: TRBV4-2; J: TRBJ1-5; D: NA; size: few; DNA: TGTGCCAGCAGCCACGACTCCGAGGGTGGCAATCAGCCCCAGCATTTT; CDR3: CASSHDSEGGNQPQHF
V: TRBV7-9; J: TRBJ1-1; D: TRBD1; size: few; DNA: TGTGCCAGTAAGGGACAGTCGAACACTGAAGCTTTCTTT; CDR3: CASKGQSNTEAFF
V: TRBV28; J: TRBJ1-3; D: NA; size: NA; DNA: TGTGCCAGCAGTCCCCCAGGGGTGGGGAACACCATATATTTT; CDR3: CASSPPGVGNTIYF
V: TRBV7-6; J: TRBJ1-4; D: NA; size: NA; DNA: TGTGCCAGCAGCCCACGGGTCTCAACTAATGAAAAACTGTTTTTT; CDR3: CASSPRVSTNEKLFF
V: TRBV29-1; J: TRBJ2-5; D: NA; size: NA; DNA: TGCAGCGTTGAAGGCTGGACAGTAAACCAAGAGACCCAGTACTTC; CDR3: CSVEGWTVNQETQYF
V: TRBV18; J: TRBJ1-3; D: NA; size: few; DNA: TGTGCCAGCTCCCCATACCCGGGAGGCAACTCTGGAAACACCATATATTTT; CDR3: CASSPYPGGNSGNTIYF
V: TRBV29-1; J: TRBJ2-7; D: NA; size: NA; DNA: TGCAGCCTGTCATGGACAGGGAGGGCCTACGAGCAGTACTTC; CDR3: CSLSWTGRAYEQYF
V: TRBV7-3; J: TRBJ2-1; D: TRBD2; size: NA; DNA: TGTGCCAGCAGCTTCCAACCGACTAGCGGAGGTGAGCAGTTCTTC; CDR3: CASSFQPTSGGEQFF
V: TRBV10-3; J: TRBJ2-3; D: TRBD2; size: NA; DNA: TGTGCCGGCCAGAGTCGGGAGGATACAGATACGCAGTATTTT; CDR3: CAGQSREDTDTQYF
V: TRBV30; J: TRBJ2-5; D: TRBD2; size: NA; DNA: TGTGCCTGGGACTCTAGCGGGCAAGAGACCCAGTACTTC; CDR3: CAWDSSGQETQYF
V: TRBV5-1; J: TRBJ2-3; D: NA; size: NA; DNA: TGCGCCAGCAGCATCGGGGAGGTCCCACCCACAGATACGCAGTATTTT; CDR3: CASSIGEVPPTDTQYF
V: TRBV29-1; J: TRBJ2-5; D: TRBD1; size: NA; DNA: TGCAGCGTTGAAGGGGCTGGACAGGGGATCGAGACCCAGTACTTC; CDR3: CSVEGAGQGIETQYF
V: TRBV18; J: TRBJ2-3; D: NA; size: few; DNA: TGTGCCAGCTCGTCAGGGAATGGGGGCACAGATACGCAGTATTTT; CDR3: CASSSGNGGTDTQYF
V: TRBV5-1; J: TRBJ2-6; D: NA; size: NA; DNA: TGCGCCAGCGGGCCCACTGGGGCCAACGTCCTGACTTTC; CDR3: CASGPTGANVLTF
V: TRBV23-1; J: TRBJ1-4; D: NA; size: NA; DNA: TGCGCCAGCAGTCAATCATCAGGGAAGGCTAATGAAAAACTGTTTTTT; CDR3: CASSQSSGKANEKLFF
V: TRBV9; J: TRBJ2-2; D: TRBD1; size: NA; DNA: TGTGCCAGCAGTGGGACAGTGAACACCGGGGAGCTGTTTTTT; CDR3: CASSGTVNTGELFF
V: TRBV11-2; J: TRBJ2-2; D: TRBD1; size: NA; DNA: TGTGCCAGCAGTTTAAGGGGGCACAACACCGGGGAGCTGTTTTTT; CDR3: CASSLRGHNTGELFF
V: TRBV18; J: TRBJ2-5; D: NA; size: NA; DNA: TGTGCCAGCTCATCGAGACAGGAGGAGACCCAGTACTTC; CDR3: CASSSRQEETQYF
V: TRBV23-1; J: TRBJ1-4; D: TRBD1; size: NA; DNA: TGCGCCAGCAGTCAACCAATCGGGGGGAAAGACAGGGGCCCGTCCTGTCTTAATGAAAAACTGTTTTTT; CDR3: CASSQPIGGKDRGPSCLNEKLFF
V: TRBV7-2; J: TRBJ2-3; D: TRBD2; size: few; DNA: TGTGCCAGCAGCGTAGGGACTAGCTTTGCAGATACGCAGTATTTT; CDR3: CASSVGTSFADTQYF
V: TRBV4-1; J: TRBJ2-3; D: NA; size: few; DNA: TGCGCCAGCAGCCAAGGGATTCCGGGAGCAACCACAGATACGCAGTATTTT; CDR3: CASSQGIPGATTDTQYF
V: TRBV18; J: TRBJ2-2; D: TRBD1; size: few; DNA: TGTGCCAGCTCAGCACAGGGGGCGAGCACCGGGGAGCTGTTTTTT; CDR3: CASSAQGASTGELFF
V: TRBV9; J: TRBJ1-5; D: NA; size: NA; DNA: TGTGCCAGCAGCCTGTCCCAGGGGCAGCCCCAGCATTTT; CDR3: CASSLSQGQPQHF
V: TRBV5-4; J: TRBJ2-3; D: NA; size: NA; DNA: TGTGCCAGCAGCTTTAAAGGGGATGGAGATACGCAGTATTTT; CDR3: CASSFKGDGDTQYF
V: TRBV9; J: TRBJ2-1; D: TRBD1; size: NA; DNA: TGTGCCAGCAGCGTACCCCGGGACAGGGGAAGCGATGAGCAGTTCTTC; CDR3: CASSVPRDRGSDEQFF